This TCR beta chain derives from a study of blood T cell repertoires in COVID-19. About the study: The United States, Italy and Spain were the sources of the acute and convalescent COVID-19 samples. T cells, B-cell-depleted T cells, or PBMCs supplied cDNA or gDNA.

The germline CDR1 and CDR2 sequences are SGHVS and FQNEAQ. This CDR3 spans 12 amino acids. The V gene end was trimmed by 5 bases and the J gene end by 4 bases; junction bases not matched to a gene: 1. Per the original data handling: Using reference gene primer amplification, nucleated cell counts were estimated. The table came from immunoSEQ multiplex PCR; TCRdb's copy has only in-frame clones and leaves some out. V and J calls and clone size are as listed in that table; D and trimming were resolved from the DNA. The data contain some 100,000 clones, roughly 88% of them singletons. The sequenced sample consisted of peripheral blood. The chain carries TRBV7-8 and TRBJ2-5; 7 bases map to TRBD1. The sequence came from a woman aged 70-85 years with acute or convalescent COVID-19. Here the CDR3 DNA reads TGTGCCAGCAGCCGACAGGGAGAGACCCAGTACTTC. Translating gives CASSRQGETQYF.